Below, one TCR beta chain is given with its context. Original data processing: How many nucleated cells were present was estimated from reference gene primer amplification. Clones were sequenced by immunoSEQ multiplex PCR, and TCRdb holds only the in-frame ones, with some missing. From that table come the V and J calls and clone size; the DNA was used to work out D and trimming. Here the sample spans about 140,000 clones, 80% to 90% being singletons. This sample was taken from a study of blood T cell repertoires in COVID-19. Study-level information: Both acute and convalescent COVID-19 samples were obtained from the United States, Italy and Spain. PBMCs, B-cell-depleted T cells, or T cells provided the cDNA or gDNA that made up the material.

The CDR3 has 14 residues. V was trimmed by 6 bases and J by 1 base, leaving 12 bases between them. From germline, CDR1 is LGHDT and CDR2 YNNKEL (reference sequence). The chain is built from TRBV3-1 (or the pseudogene TRBV3-2) and TRBJ1-1; D is undetermined. This sequence was found in a woman older than 75 with acute or convalescent COVID-19. The sample comprised peripheral blood. The DNA for the CDR3 is TGTGCCAGCAGTTCACGACCGGGGAACACTGAAGCTTTCTTT. Residues: CASSSRPGNTEAFF.